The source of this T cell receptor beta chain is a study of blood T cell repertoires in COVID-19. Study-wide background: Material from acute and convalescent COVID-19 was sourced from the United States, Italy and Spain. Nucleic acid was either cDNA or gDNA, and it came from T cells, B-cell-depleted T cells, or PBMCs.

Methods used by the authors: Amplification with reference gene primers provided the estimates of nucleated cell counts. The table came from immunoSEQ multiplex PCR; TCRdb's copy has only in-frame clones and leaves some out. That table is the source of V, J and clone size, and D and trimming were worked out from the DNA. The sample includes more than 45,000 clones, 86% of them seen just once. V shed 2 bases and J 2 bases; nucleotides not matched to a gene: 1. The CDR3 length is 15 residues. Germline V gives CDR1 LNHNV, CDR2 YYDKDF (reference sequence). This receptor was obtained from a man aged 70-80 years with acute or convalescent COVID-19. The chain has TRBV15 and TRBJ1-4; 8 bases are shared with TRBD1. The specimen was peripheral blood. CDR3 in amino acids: CATSRRQGTNEKLFF. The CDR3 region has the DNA TGTGCCACCAGCAGACGACAGGGGACTAATGAAAAACTGTTTTTT.